What follows is one T cell receptor beta chain and its context. Its antigen is not identified. The source of the sample is a study of regulatory T cells in long-lasting Graves disease. Findings of the study overall: Analyses excluded thyroid tissue, covering peripheral blood alone. Accuracy might have suffered from few samples. Persistent disease showed a preference for TRBV28, TRBJ1-2 and TRBJ2-5.

CDR1 is SEHNR and CDR2 is FQNEAQ in the germline V gene (reference sequence). V lost 5 bases to trimming and J lost 0 bases, with 13 bases between them. The CDR3 consists of 16 residues. As for time point: persistent/refractory GD, antithyroid drugs over 5 years with positive TRAb. RNA isolated from PBMCs was used to make the TCR library. Diagnosis followed American Thyroid Association guidelines for Graves' disease. Assembly of TCR beta libraries relied on iRepertoire HTBI primers together with Arm-PCR of CDR3 regions. TCRdb processed the multiplex PCR reads anew with MiXCR; each CDR3 protein has one entry. The table includes 600,000 to 850,000 distinct CDR3 sequences, 25% to 35% detected once.

The TCR sequence derives from a female donor with Graves disease. Sequenced material: peripheral blood mononuclear cells (PBMCs), taken when the disease was refractory, from a patient treated with antithyroid drugs. The chain recombines TRBV7-9 with TRBJ1-4, with D tentatively TRBD1 (6 bases). CDR3 amino acids: CASSPGQTATNEKLFF. The CDR3 region has the DNA TGTGCCAGCAGCCCTGGACAGACTGCAACTAATGAAAAACTGTTTTTT.